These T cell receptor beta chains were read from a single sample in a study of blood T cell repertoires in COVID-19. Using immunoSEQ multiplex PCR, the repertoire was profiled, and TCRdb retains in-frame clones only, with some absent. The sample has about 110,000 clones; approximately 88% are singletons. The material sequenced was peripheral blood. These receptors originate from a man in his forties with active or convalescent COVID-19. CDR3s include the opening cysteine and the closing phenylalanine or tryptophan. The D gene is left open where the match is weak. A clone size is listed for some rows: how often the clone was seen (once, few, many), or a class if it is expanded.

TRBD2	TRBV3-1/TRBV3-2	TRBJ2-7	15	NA	TGTGCCAGCAGCCTGGGACTAGCGGGAGGGCCCACGCAGTACTTC	CASSLGLAGGPTQYF
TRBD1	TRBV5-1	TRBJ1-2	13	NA	TGCGCCAGCAATGAAGGGGGCGACTATGGCTACACCTTC	CASNEGGDYGYTF
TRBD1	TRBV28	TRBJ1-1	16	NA	TGTGCCAGCGGATTAGGGACAGGTGTATCCTCTAATGAAGCTTTCTTT	CASGLGTGVSSNEAFF
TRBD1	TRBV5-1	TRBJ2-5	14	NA	TGCGCCCGCTCGCACGGGACAGGTTGGGAGACCCAGTACTTC	CARSHGTGWETQYF
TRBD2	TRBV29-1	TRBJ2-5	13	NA	TGCAGCACGGAGCGGGAGCCAGGGGAGACCCAGTACTTC	CSTEREPGETQYF
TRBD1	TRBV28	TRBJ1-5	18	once	TGTGCCAGCATAGCCGGGACAGGGACCAACTTACTAAATCAGCCCCAGCATTTT	CASIAGTGTNLLNQPQHF
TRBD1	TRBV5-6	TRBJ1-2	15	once	TGTGCCAGCAGCGCCGGGATACAGGGGGTCTATGGCTACACCTTC	CASSAGIQGVYGYTF
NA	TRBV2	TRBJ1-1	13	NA	TGTGCCAGCAGTGAATGGGGGCACACTGAAGCTTTCTTT	CASSEWGHTEAFF
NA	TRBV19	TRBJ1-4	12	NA	TGTGCCAGTAGTATAGTGGGAGGAAAACTGTTTTTT	CASSIVGGKLFF
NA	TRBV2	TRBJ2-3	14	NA	TGTGCCAGCAGTGGGCTAGCTCACACAGATACGCAGTATTTT	CASSGLAHTDTQYF
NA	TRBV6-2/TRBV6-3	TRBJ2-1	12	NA	TGTGCCAGCAGTTCCACGTATGAGGAGCAGTTCTTC	CASSSTYEEQFF
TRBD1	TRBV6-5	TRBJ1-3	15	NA	TGTGCCAGCAGTTACAGTCAGGGGGCTATGAACACCATATATTTT	CASSYSQGAMNTIYF
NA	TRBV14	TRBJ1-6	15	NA	TGTGCCAGCAGCCATCTTGGGGGGAATAATTCACCCCTCCACTTT	CASSHLGGNNSPLHF
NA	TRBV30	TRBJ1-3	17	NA	TGTGCCTGGACTCACGACATTGGGTTATCAACTGGAAACACCATATATTTT	CAWTHDIGLSTGNTIYF
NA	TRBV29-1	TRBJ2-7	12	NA	TGCAGCGTCTCATTGGCAGACTACGAGCAGTACTTC	CSVSLADYEQYF
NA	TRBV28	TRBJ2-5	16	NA	TGTGCCAGCAGTTTATTCGGAACAGGCATCCAAGAGACCCAGTACTTC	CASSLFGTGIQETQYF
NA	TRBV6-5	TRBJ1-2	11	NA	TGTGCCAGCAGGCGACAGTATGGCTACACCTTC	CASRRQYGYTF
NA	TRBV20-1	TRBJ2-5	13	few	TGCAGTGCTAGTCCGCTCGCCAGGGAGACCCAGTACTTC	CSASPLARETQYF
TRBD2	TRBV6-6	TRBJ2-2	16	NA	TGTGCCAGCTCTAGGGGCGGGAGTCTTAACACCGGGGAGCTGTTTTTT	CASSRGGSLNTGELFF
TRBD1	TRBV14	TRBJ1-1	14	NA	TGTGCCAGCAGCCAAGATAGGGGACAGGGAGAAGCTTTCTTT	CASSQDRGQGEAFF
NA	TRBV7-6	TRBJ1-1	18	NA	TGTGCCAGCAGCTCCTACCCCCCAGGTACCGGCTTGAACACTGAAGCTTTCTTT	CASSSYPPGTGLNTEAFF
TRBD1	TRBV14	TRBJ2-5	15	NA	TGTGCCAGCAGCCGCTTACAGGGGGCGATTGAGACCCAGTACTTC	CASSRLQGAIETQYF
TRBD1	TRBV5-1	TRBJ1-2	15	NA	TGCGCCAGCAGCGGTGCCGGGACAGGCTTCGTTGGCTACACCTTC	CASSGAGTGFVGYTF
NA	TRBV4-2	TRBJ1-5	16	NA	TGTGCCAGCAGCCAAGATTCAGGGGCGGCCAATCAGCCCCAGCATTTT	CASSQDSGAANQPQHF
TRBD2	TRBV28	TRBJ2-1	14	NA	TGTGCCAGCAGTTATAGCGGGAGGGCGTCTTCATTGATCTTC	CASSYSGRASSLIF
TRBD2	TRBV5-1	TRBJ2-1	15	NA	TGCGCCAGCAGCTTCTCGGGGGGGCTCAGCTATGAGCAGTTCTTC	CASSFSGGLSYEQFF
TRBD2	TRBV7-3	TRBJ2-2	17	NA	TGTGCCAGCAGGCGCGGACTAGCGGGGGCGAGGGCCGGGGAGCTGTTTTTT	CASRRGLAGARAGELFF
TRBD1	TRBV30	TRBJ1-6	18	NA	TGTGCTGCCCCCTCCCTCGGACAGGCGAATACCTATAATTCACCCCTCCACTTT	CAAPSLGQANTYNSPLHF
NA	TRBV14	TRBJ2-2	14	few	TGTGCCAGCAGCCAAGATTGGAGTTCCGGGGAGCTGTTTTTT	CASSQDWSSGELFF
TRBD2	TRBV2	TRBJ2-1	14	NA	TGTGCCAGCACGAGCGGGATCCCCTACAATGAGCAGTTCTTC	CASTSGIPYNEQFF
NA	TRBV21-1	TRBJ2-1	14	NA	TGTGCCAGCAAGGGCCGGACAGGGTTAAGTGAGCAGTTCTTC	CASKGRTGLSEQFF
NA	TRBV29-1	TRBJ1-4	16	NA	TGCAGCGTTGCTGGGCAGCCTTTTGCAACTAATGAAAAACTGTTTTTT	CSVAGQPFATNEKLFF
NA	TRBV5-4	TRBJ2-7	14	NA	TGTGCCAGCAGCTTGGATAGGGGCCCCTACGAGCAGTACTTC	CASSLDRGPYEQYF
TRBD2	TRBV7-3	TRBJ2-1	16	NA	TGTGCCAGCAGCTTATTGGGCGGCGGGAGTAGCAATGAGCAGTTCTTC	CASSLLGGGSSNEQFF
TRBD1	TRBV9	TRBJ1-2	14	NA	TGTGCCAGCAGCGTAGGACAGGGGGCCTATGGCTACACCTTC	CASSVGQGAYGYTF
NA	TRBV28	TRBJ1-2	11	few	TGTGCCAGCAGTTTACCGGACAGCGTCACCTTC	CASSLPDSVTF
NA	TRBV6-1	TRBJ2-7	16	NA	TGTGCCAGCAGTGAACGGTCGCCTCCTTTCTCCTACGAGCAGTACTTC	CASSERSPPFSYEQYF
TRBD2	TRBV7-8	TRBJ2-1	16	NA	TGTGCCAGCAGCTCCAACAGAGGACTAGCGGGGAATGAGCAGTTCTTC	CASSSNRGLAGNEQFF
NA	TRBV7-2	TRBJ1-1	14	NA	TGTGCCAGCAGCTTAGGGACAGCAAACACTGAAGCTTTCTTT	CASSLGTANTEAFF